The next 4 T cell receptor beta chains were all read from a single sample in a study of early T cells in non-severe SARS-CoV-2 infection. MiXCR was run by TCRdb on the 5' RACE reads, yielding one entry per CDR3 protein. The table has approximately 69,000 distinct CDR3 sequences, 12% seen once; the top ten hold 5% to 6.5%. Source material: whole blood. All receptors derive from an adult who was a healthcare worker with PCR-confirmed SARS-CoV-2 infection or an uninfected control (not recorded which).

DNA of the CDR3: TGTGCCAGCAGCTGTTCTAGCGGAGTATGCAATGAGCAGTTCTTC. Translated: CASSCSSGVCNEQFF. This chain joins TRBV7-9 and TRBJ2-1; 7 bases align to TRBD2. Germline values: CDR1 SEHNR, CDR2 FQNEAQ (reference sequence). The CDR3 has 15 amino acids. J gave up 6 bases and V 4 bases, and 9 bases lay outside the gene matches.

For this clonotype: A much larger clone lies one base from this, so it may be a read error. The DNA for the CDR3 is TGTGCCAGCAGCTTAGATATCGGGACCTTAAAGGAGACCCATTACTTC. Amino acid sequence: CASSLDIGTLKETHYF. V and J are TRBV7-6 and TRBJ2-5; tentatively, D is TRBD1 or TRBD2 (5 bases each). Germline lookup yields CDR1 SGHVS and CDR2 FNYEAQ. The length of the CDR3 is 16 residues.

This clonotype was counted ten times or more. V and J are TRBV29-1 and TRBJ1-1; 7 bases line up with TRBD1. The CDR3 length is 13 residues. Trimming cost V 5 bases and J 1 base; bases outside gene matches: 4. The germline V gene encodes CDR1 SQVTM and CDR2 ANQGSEA. CDR3 coding DNA: TGCAGCGTTATGGGACAGCAGAACACTGAAGCTTTCTTT. This gives the protein CSVMGQQNTEAFF. Variable domain in full (rest from reference TRBV29-1 and TRBJ1-1): SAVISQKPSRDICQRGTSLTIQCQVDSQVTMMFWYRQQPGQSLTLIATANQGSEATYESGFVIDKFPISRPNLTFSTLTVSNMSPEDSSIYLCSVMGQQNTEAFFGQGTRLTVV.

Details on this clonotype: This may come from a read error, since a much larger clone is one base off. The gene calls are TRBV7-2 and TRBJ1-4; D remains ambiguous. Germline CDR1 reads SGHTA; CDR2 reads FQGNSA. This CDR3 is 16 amino acids long. CDR3 region: CACSLSRSTTNEKLFF. The CDR3 bases are TGTGCCTGCAGCCTATCCCGGTCGACAACTAATGAAAAACTGTTTTTT.